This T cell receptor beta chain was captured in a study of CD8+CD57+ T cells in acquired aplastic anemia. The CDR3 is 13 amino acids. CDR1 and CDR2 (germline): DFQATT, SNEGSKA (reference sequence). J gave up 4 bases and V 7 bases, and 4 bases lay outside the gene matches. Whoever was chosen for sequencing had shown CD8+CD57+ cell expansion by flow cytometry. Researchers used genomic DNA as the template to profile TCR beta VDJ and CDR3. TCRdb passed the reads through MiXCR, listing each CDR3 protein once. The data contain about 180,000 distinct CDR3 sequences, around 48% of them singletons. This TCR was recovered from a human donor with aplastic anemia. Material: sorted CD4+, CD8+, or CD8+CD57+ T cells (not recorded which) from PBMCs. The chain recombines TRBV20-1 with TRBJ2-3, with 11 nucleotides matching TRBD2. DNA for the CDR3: TGCAGTGTTTTAGCGGGGGGGCCAGATACGCAGTATTTT. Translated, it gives CSVLAGGPDTQYF.